Given below is one T cell receptor beta chain in context. This record belongs to a study of blood T cell repertoires in COVID-19. As for the study in general: T cells, B-cell-depleted T cells, or PBMCs provided the cDNA or gDNA that served as material.

This CDR3 region has 15 residues. The germline V gene encodes CDR1 SGDLS and CDR2 YYNGEE. Trimming took off 0 bases at V and 4 bases at J, with 13 bases between the two ends. Donors in Cohort 3 counted as recovered after two negative PCRs, clearance, or symptom resolution. The table came from immunoSEQ multiplex PCR; TCRdb's copy has only in-frame clones and leaves some out. The data hold 310,000 or so clones, with 90% observed a single time. Sequencing input: PBMCs or T cells enriched from blood (not recorded which). This TCR was sampled from a woman in her 30s who had recovered from COVID-19. The chain has TRBV9 and TRBJ1-2; D is possibly TRBD1 (5 bases). CDR3 in amino acids: CASSVVKGQGYGYTF. The CDR3 coding sequence is TGTGCCAGCAGCGTAGTTAAGGGGCAAGGCTATGGCTACACCTTC.